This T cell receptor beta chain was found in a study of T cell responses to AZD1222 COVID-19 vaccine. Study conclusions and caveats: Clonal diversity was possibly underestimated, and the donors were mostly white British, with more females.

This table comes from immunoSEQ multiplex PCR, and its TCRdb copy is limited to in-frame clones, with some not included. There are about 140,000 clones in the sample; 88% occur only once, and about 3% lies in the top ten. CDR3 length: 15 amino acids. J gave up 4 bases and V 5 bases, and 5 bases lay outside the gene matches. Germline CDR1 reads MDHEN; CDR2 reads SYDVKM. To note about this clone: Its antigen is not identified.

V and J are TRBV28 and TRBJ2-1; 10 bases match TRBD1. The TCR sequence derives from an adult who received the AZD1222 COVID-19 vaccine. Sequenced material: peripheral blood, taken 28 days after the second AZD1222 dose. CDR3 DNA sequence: TGTGCCAGCAGTGCGACGGGACAGGGGTACAATGAGCAGTTCTTC. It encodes CASSATGQGYNEQFF.